What follows are 18 T cell receptor beta chains derived from one specimen sequenced in a study of cytomegalovirus exposure and HLA in healthy donors. The PCR made use of 60 Vbeta and 13 Jbeta primers. Clones were sequenced by immunoSEQ multiplex PCR, and TCRdb holds only the in-frame ones, with some missing. The sample records approximately 210,000 clones, 75% to 85% being singletons. Sequenced input: PBMCs. Receptors were obtained from a woman in her fifties or sixties in good health and CMV-seronegative.

The CDR3 here is CASSLARQETQYF. CDR3 coding DNA: TGTGCCAGCAGCTTAGCTAGACAGGAGACCCAGTACTTC. V is TRBV7-2 and J is TRBJ2-5; D possibly corresponds to TRBD1 (5 bases). V lost 0 bases and J 5 bases, leaving 7 bases between the germline ends. CDR3 size: 13 residues. Germline V lookup: CDR1 SGHTA, CDR2 FQGNSA.

The V gene is TRBV7-2, the J gene TRBJ2-3, with 8 bases identical to TRBD1. Germline CDR1 reads SGHTA; CDR2 reads FQGNSA. CDR3 length equals 16 residues. Unmatched junction bases numbered 5, after V lost 2 bases and J lost 1 base. The CDR3 nucleotides are TGTGCCAGCAGCTTACCCGGACAGGGACGCACAGATACGCAGTATTTT. This codes for CASSLPGQGRTDTQYF.

CDR3 region: CATASRLQPQETQYF. In DNA, the CDR3 is TGTGCCACCGCAAGCCGTTTACAGCCACAAGAGACCCAGTACTTC. The chain employs TRBV6-5 and TRBJ2-5, with D unresolved. This CDR3 is built from 15 residues. Germline V gives CDR1 MNHEY, CDR2 SVGAGI. V was clipped by 10 bases and J by 2 bases, with 20 bases between them.

V and J are TRBV11-2 and TRBJ1-4, with D possibly being TRBD1 (5 bases). This CDR3 comprises 16 residues. V was trimmed by 3 bases and J by 4 bases, leaving 15 bases between them. Germline assignment: CDR1 SGHAT and CDR2 FQNNGV. The CDR3 nucleotides are TGTGCCAGCAGCTTCGGGGGGTTTGCTCGTAATGAAAAACTGTTTTTT. The encoded protein is CASSFGGFARNEKLFF.

The V call is TRBV7-9, the J call TRBJ1-5; TRBD1 matches at 9 bases. This CDR3 region has 14 residues. Per germline, CDR1 SEHNR and CDR2 FQNEAQ (reference sequence). V shed 4 bases and J 7 bases; nucleotides not matched to a gene: 5. CDR3 DNA: TGTGCCAGCAGCTCCGGACAGGGGAGGCAGCCCCAGCATTTT. It yields the protein CASSSGQGRQPQHF.

The chain employs TRBV7-9 and TRBJ2-1; the match to TRBD2 covers 7 bases. The CDR3 is 16 residues long. Germline values: CDR1 SEHNR, CDR2 FQNEAQ (reference sequence). Trimming at V came to 4 bases and at J to 0 bases, leaving 6 bases not matched to a gene. CDR3 in amino acids: CASSSREGNSYNEQFF. The CDR3 nucleotides are TGTGCCAGCAGCTCCAGGGAGGGAAACTCCTACAATGAGCAGTTCTTC.

The gene calls are TRBV6-1 and TRBJ1-2, with 9 positions matching TRBD1. The length of the CDR3 is 15 residues. With V trimmed by 6 bases and J by 8 bases, 13 bases remained unmatched. In germline, CDR1 is MNHNS, CDR2 SASEGT. The DNA of the CDR3 is TGTGCCAGCAGGAGAGTGGGACAGGGTCCGAGGGGCTACACCTTC. Its translation: CASRRVGQGPRGYTF.

V and J are TRBV25-1 and TRBJ1-1; D is possibly TRBD1 (6 bases). From germline, CDR1 is MGHDK and CDR2 SYGVNS. V was cut by 3 bases and J by 1 base, with 12 bases left in between. This CDR3 contains 15 residues. This CDR3 reads CASSDPTGPNTEAFF. The CDR3 DNA sequence: TGTGCCAGCAGTGACCCCACAGGGCCGAACACTGAAGCTTTCTTT.

J is TRBJ2-7 and V is TRBV19; 8 bases are shared with TRBD1. CDR1 is LNHDA, CDR2 SQIVND, per germline (reference sequence). V trimming: 0 bases; J trimming: 9 bases; junction bases outside the gene matches: 7. The CDR3 runs 14 residues. The CDR3 spells CASSIDPDRGRQYF. CDR3 nucleotides: TGTGCCAGTAGTATAGACCCAGACAGGGGCAGGCAGTACTTC.

The J gene is TRBJ2-1, the V gene TRBV7-2; 11 positions agree with TRBD2. Germline V gene sequence: CDR1 SGHTA, CDR2 FQGNSA. This CDR3 comprises 15 residues. J lost 7 bases, V lost 5 bases, and 7 bases had no gene match. The CDR3: CASSVSGRAGNEQFF. The CDR3 DNA is TGTGCCAGCAGCGTTAGCGGGAGGGCCGGAAATGAGCAGTTCTTC.

The chain has TRBV28 and TRBJ2-1; D is perhaps TRBD2 (6 bases). The CDR3 extends over 14 amino acids. CDR1 and CDR2 (germline): MDHEN, SYDVKM. Between the trimmed V and J ends, which lost 6 bases and 2 bases, there was a span of 11 bases. CDR3 sequence (DNA): TGTGCCAGCAGGGGACTCCAACCCTACAATGAGCAGTTCTTC. Its translation is CASRGLQPYNEQFF.

The CDR3 region is CASSSGPGYEQYF. CDR3 nucleotides: TGCGCCAGCAGCTCCGGTCCAGGGTACGAGCAGTACTTC. This chain uses TRBV5-1 with TRBJ2-7; D perhaps matches TRBD1 (5 bases). The CDR3 consists of 13 residues. The V gene's germline CDR1 is SGHRS and CDR2 YFSETQ. V lost 3 bases, J lost 4 bases, and 11 bases lay in between.

This chain uses TRBV5-8 with TRBJ2-5; tentatively, D is TRBD1 (5 bases). With 0 bases removed from V and 0 bases from J, the gap between germline ends came to 9 bases. Germline-derived CDR1 and CDR2 are SGHTS and YDEGEE. The CDR3 totals 15 residues. CDR3 residues: CASSLGQRNQETQYF. The CDR3 nucleotides are TGTGCCAGCAGCTTGGGACAGCGAAACCAAGAGACCCAGTACTTC.

This clone has just one count. This rearrangement joins TRBV9 to TRBJ2-1; 8 bases are shared with TRBD1. CDR1 and CDR2 (germline): SGDLS, YYNGEE. Germline trimming cut 4 bases from V and 3 bases from J; bases unmatched to any gene: 9. This CDR3 has 16 amino acids. The DNA for the CDR3 is TGTGCCAGCAGCTTTACCCGGGACAGGCTCTACAATGAGCAGTTCTTC. Protein product: CASSFTRDRLYNEQFF.

This chain joins TRBV16 and TRBJ1-2; 11 bases are shared with TRBD1. The CDR3 has 15 amino acids. The germline V gene has CDR1 KGHSY and CDR2 FQNENV. Unmatched junction bases numbered 1, after V lost 2 bases and J lost 2 bases. CDR3 amino acids: CASSQGQGANYGYTF. In nucleotides, the CDR3 is TGTGCCAGCAGCCAAGGACAGGGGGCCAACTATGGCTACACCTTC.

This chain connects TRBV27 to TRBJ2-7; 12 nucleotides agree with TRBD2. Germline CDR1 is MNHEY and CDR2 is SMNVEV (reference sequence). The CDR3 length is 15 residues. The V gene end was trimmed by 5 bases and the J gene end by 3 bases; junction bases not matched to a gene: 5. Here the CDR3 reads CASSLGTSGFYEQYF. The CDR3 bases are TGTGCCAGCAGTCTAGGGACTAGCGGGTTCTACGAGCAGTACTTC.

Points on this clone: Germline is not matched at one junction end, which may reflect a read error. The V and J genes are TRBV19 and TRBJ2-6, with D possibly being TRBD2 (6 bases). The CDR3 is 17 residues long. CDR1 and CDR2 (germline): LNHDA, SQIVND (reference sequence). The CDR3 protein is CASSIPGLTSEANVLTF. CDR3 nucleotide sequence: TGTGCCAGTAGTATACCGGGACTGACTTCTGAGGCCAACGTCCTGACTTTC.

The rearrangement links TRBV7-2 to TRBJ2-7, with D unresolved. CDR3 length equals 14 residues. Germline-derived CDR1 and CDR2 are SGHTA and FQGNSA. The germline V and J ends were trimmed by 1 base and 0 bases, with 7 bases remaining between them. CDR3 sequence (DNA): TGTGCCAGCAGCTTAGGAGGAAACTCCTACGAGCAGTACTTC. Protein: CASSLGGNSYEQYF.